Listed here is a single T cell receptor (beta chain). Its antigen is unidentified. All of the sorted populations showed purity greater than 95%. This entry belongs to a study of beta chain features in type 1 diabetes. As for the study in general: Patient and healthy donor groups were alike in age, gender and cell yields. Overall study results and limits: Sampled from patients, naive, central memory and Treg TCRB repertoires appeared more similar than those sampled from healthy donors.

The isolated RNA, all of it, was reverse transcribed, so expressed TCRB transcripts were what got sequenced. The method was immunoSEQ multiplex PCR; TCRdb's version includes in-frame clones alone and lacks a portion of them. Of 680,000 or so clones listed, around 16% are singletons. J lost 0 bases, V lost 4 bases, and 10 bases had no gene match. There are 18 residues in the CDR3. CDR1 and CDR2 (germline): SGDLS, YYNGEE. Sequencing was done on a sample of naive CD4+ T cells from blood. The chain uses TRBV9 and TRBJ1-6, with TRBD1 identical over 7 bases. This receptor was obtained from a young man in good health. CDR3 amino acids: CASSPGRGRGSYNSPLHF. The CDR3 nucleotides read TGTGCCAGCAGCCCCGGGAGGGGGCGCGGCTCCTATAATTCACCCCTCCACTTT.